Each of the 4 T cell receptor beta chains below was sequenced from the same sample in a study of blood T cell repertoires in COVID-19. Assay used: immunoSEQ multiplex PCR; TCRdb lists only in-frame clones, some missing. Here the sample spans 90,000 or so clones, about 85% being singletons. The sequencing input was peripheral blood. These receptors all come from a human donor in a cohort sampled during active COVID-19.

This clone has a single count. The rearrangement uses TRBV28 and TRBJ1-2; 7 nucleotides agree with TRBD1. CDR1 is MDHEN and CDR2 is SYDVKM in the germline V gene. V trimming: 6 bases; J trimming: 6 bases; junction bases outside the gene matches: 4. This CDR3 region has 12 residues. The chain's CDR3 is CASRSDRDGYTF. In nucleotides, the CDR3 is TGTGCCAGCAGATCCGACAGGGATGGCTACACCTTC.

DNA of the CDR3: TGTGCCAGCAGCCCGTGGACCGCCCAGGGGAAACTGTTTTTT. Translation gives CASSPWTAQGKLFF. The gene calls are TRBV14 and TRBJ1-4; tentative D call: TRBD1 (6 bases). V was trimmed by 4 bases and J by 11 bases, leaving 17 bases between them. The germline V gene has CDR1 SGHDN and CDR2 FVKESK. The CDR3 covers 14 residues.

The V call is TRBV3-1 (or the pseudogene TRBV3-2), the J call TRBJ2-2, with 7 positions matching TRBD2. The CDR3 runs to 15 residues. Trimming took 3 bases from V and 4 from J; bases not matched to a gene: 5. Germline CDR1 and CDR2: LGHDT and YNNKEL (reference sequence). CDR3 bases: TGTGCCAGCAGCCATCGACTAGCAATCACCGGGGAGCTGTTTTTT. Protein: CASSHRLAITGELFF.

Only one count was recorded for this clone. The genes are TRBV5-4 and TRBJ2-2; 10 bases match TRBD2. The V gene's germline CDR1 is SGHNT and CDR2 YYREEE (reference sequence). This CDR3 comprises 15 residues. V trimming: 4 bases; J trimming: 4 bases; junction bases outside the gene matches: 4. The CDR3 sequence is CASSLLAGVTGELFF. As DNA, the CDR3 is TGTGCCAGCAGCCTGCTAGCGGGAGTCACCGGGGAGCTGTTTTTT.